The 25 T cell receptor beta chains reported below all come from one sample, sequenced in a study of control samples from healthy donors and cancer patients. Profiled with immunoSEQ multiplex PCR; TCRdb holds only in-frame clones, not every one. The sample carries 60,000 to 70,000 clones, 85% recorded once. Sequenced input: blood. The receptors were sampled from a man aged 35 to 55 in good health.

The CDR3 loop is CASSELGGTGELFF. The DNA of the CDR3 is TGTGCCAGCAGTGAGCTAGGGGGCACCGGGGAGCTGTTTTTT. The chain couples TRBV6-4 to TRBJ2-2; D is possibly TRBD1 (6 bases). The CDR3 length is 14 residues. Germline CDR1 MRHNA, CDR2 SNTAGT. V dropped 3 bases and J dropped 4 bases, with 9 bases sitting between them.

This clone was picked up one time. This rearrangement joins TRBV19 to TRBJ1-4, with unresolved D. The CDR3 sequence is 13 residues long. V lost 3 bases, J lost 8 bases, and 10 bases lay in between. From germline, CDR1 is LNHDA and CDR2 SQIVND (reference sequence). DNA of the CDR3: TGTGCCAGTAGTATGCGGTCCCCCGAAAAACTGTTTTTT. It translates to CASSMRSPEKLFF.

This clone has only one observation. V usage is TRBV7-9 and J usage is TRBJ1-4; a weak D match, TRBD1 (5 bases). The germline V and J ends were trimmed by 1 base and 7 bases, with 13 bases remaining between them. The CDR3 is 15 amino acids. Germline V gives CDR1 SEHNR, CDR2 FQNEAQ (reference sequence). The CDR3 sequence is CASSLEPVRGEKLFF. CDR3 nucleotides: TGTGCCAGCAGCTTAGAACCTGTGAGGGGTGAAAAACTGTTTTTT.

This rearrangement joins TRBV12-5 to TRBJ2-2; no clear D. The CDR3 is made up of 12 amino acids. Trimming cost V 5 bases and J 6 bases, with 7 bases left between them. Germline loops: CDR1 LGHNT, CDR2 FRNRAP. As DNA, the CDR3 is TGTGCTAGTGGTCAGACCCCCGGGGAGCTGTTTTTT. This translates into CASGQTPGELFF.

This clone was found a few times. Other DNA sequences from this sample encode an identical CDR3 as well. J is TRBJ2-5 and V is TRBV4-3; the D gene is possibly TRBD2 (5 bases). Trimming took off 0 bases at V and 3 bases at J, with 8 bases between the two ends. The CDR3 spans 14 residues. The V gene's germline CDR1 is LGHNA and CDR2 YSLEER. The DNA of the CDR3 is TGCGCCAGCAGCCAAGATACGGGAAAAGAGACCCAGTACTTC. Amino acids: CASSQDTGKETQYF.

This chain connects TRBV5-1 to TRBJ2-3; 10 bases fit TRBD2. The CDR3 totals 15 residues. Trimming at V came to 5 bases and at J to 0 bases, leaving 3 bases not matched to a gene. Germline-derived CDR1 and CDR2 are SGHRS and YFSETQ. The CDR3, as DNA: TGCGCCAGCAGACCTAGCGGGGGCAGCACAGATACGCAGTATTTT. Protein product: CASRPSGGSTDTQYF.

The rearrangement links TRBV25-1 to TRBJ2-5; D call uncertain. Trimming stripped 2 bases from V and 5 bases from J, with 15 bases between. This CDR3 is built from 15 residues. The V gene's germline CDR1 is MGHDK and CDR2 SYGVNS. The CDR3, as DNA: TGTGCCAGCAGTGAACCCCGGACCCGGATCGAGACCCAGTACTTC. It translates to CASSEPRTRIETQYF.

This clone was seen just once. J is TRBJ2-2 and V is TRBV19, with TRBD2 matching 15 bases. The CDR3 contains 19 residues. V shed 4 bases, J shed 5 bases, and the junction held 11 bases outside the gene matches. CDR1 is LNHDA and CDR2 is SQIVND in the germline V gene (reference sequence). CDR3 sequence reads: CASSTRFGLAGGDTGELFF. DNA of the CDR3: TGTGCCAGTAGTACCCGTTTCGGACTAGCGGGAGGGGATACCGGGGAGCTGTTTTTT.

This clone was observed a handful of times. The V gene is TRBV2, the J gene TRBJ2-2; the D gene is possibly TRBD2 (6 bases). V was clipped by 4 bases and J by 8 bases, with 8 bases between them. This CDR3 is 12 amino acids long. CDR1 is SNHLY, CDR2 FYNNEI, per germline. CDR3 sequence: CASSGEVGELFF. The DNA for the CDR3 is TGTGCCAGCAGTGGGGAGGTGGGGGAGCTGTTTTTT.

The CDR3 DNA reads TGTGCCAGCAGTATTACGGGAGGCTCCTATAATTCACCCCTCCACTTT. This sequence encodes CASSITGGSYNSPLHF. The V gene is TRBV6-4, the J gene TRBJ1-6; D unclear. CDR1 and CDR2 (germline): MRHNA, SNTAGT. The V end lost 5 bases, the J end lost 0 bases, and 11 bases lay between the germline ends. This CDR3 has 16 residues.

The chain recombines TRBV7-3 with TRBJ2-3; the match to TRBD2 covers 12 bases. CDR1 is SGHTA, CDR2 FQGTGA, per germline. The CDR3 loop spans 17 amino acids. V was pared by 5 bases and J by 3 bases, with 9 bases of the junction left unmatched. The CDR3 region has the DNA TGTGCCAGCAGCCGACTAGCGGGAGAGAGGGGGACAGATACGCAGTATTTT. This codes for CASSRLAGERGTDTQYF.

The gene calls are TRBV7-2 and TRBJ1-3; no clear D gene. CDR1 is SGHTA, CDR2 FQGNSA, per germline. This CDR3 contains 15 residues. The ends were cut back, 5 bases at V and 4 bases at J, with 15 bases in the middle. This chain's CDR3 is CASSITWATGNTIYF. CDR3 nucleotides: TGTGCCAGCAGCATTACTTGGGCGACGGGAAACACCATATATTTT.

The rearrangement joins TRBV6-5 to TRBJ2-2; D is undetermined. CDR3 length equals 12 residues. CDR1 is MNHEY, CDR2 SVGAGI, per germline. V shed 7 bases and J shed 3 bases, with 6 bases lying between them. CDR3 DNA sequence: TGTGCCAGCAAATCAGACACCGGGGAGCTGTTTTTT. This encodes CASKSDTGELFF.

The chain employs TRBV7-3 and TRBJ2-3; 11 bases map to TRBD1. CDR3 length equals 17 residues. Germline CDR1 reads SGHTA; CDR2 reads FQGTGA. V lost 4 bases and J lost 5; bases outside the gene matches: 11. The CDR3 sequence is CASSSTRTGGAGDTQYF. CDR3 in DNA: TGTGCCAGCAGCTCAACAAGGACAGGGGGCGCGGGAGATACGCAGTATTTT.

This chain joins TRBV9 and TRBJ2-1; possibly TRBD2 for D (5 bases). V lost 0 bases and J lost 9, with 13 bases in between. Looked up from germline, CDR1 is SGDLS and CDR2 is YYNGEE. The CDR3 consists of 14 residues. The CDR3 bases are TGTGCCAGCAGCGTAGCTTGGCTAGCCGGTGAGCAGTTCTTC. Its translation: CASSVAWLAGEQFF.

CDR3 coding DNA: TGTGCCAGCAGCTCGCTCCAGGGGGGACTGGAAGCTTTCTTT. Translating gives CASSSLQGGLEAFF. This sequence joins TRBV7-9 and TRBJ1-1; 7 nucleotides agree with TRBD1. The germline V gene has CDR1 SEHNR and CDR2 FQNEAQ (reference sequence). V trimming: 4 bases; J trimming: 8 bases; junction bases outside the gene matches: 10. The CDR3 totals 14 residues. The whole variable domain, remainder taken from reference TRBV7-9 and TRBJ1-1, is DTGVSQNPRHKITKRGQNVTFRCDPISEHNRLYWYRQTLGQGPEFLTYFQNEAQLEKSRLLSDRFSAERPKGSFSTLEIQRTEQGDSAMYLCASSSLQGGLEAFFGQGTRLTVV.

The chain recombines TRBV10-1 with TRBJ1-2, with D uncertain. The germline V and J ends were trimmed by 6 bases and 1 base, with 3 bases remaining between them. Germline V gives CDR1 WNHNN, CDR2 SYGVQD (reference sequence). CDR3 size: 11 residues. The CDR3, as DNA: TGCGCCAGCAGGGTTAACTATGGCTACACCTTC. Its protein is CASRVNYGYTF.

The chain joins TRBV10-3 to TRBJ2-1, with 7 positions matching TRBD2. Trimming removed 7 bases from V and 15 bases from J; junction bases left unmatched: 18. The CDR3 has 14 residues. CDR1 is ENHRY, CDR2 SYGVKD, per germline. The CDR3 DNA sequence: TGTGCCATCAAGGCCCCGGGGGGAAACGGATCCCCGTTCTTC. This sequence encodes CAIKAPGGNGSPFF.

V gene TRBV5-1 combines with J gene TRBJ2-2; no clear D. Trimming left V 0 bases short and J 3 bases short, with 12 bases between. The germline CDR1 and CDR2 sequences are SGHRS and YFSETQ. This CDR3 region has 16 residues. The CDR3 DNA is TGCGCCAGCAGCTTGGACATACTGGATGACACCGGGGAGCTGTTTTTT. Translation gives CASSLDILDDTGELFF.

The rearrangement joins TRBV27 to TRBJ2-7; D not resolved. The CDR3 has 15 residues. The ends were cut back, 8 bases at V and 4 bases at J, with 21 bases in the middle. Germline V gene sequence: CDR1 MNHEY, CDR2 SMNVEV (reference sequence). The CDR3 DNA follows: TGTGCCAGCTCGGCGGACCCCCGGGTTGGGTACGAGCAGTACTTC. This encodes CASSADPRVGYEQYF.

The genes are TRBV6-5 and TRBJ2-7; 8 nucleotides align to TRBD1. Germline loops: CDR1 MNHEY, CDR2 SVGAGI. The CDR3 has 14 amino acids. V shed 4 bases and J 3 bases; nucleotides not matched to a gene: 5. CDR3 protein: CASSSTGDFYEQYF. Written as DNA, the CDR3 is TGTGCCAGCAGTTCGACAGGGGATTTCTACGAGCAGTACTTC.

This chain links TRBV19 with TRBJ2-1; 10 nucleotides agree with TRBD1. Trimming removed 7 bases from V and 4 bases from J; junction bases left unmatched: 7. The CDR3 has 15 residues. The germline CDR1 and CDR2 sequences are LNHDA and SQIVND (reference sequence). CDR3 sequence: CASTGTGEIYNEQFF. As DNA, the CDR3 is TGTGCCAGTACCGGGACAGGGGAAATTTACAATGAGCAGTTCTTC.

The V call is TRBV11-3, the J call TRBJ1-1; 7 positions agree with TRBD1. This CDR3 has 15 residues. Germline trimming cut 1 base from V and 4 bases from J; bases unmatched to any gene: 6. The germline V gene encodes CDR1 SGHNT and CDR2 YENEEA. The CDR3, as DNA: TGTGCCAGCAGCTTAGGGGGGACAGATCGCACTGAAGCTTTCTTT. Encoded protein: CASSLGGTDRTEAFF.

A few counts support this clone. The CDR3 DNA reads as TGTGCCAGCAACTCGAGGGGCGACGAGCAGTACTTC. Its protein product is CASNSRGDEQYF. The chain couples TRBV28 to TRBJ2-7; D is perhaps TRBD1 or TRBD2 (5 bases each). Per the germline V gene, CDR1 is MDHEN and CDR2 is SYDVKM. V was trimmed by 7 bases and J by 5 bases, leaving 12 bases between them. The CDR3 covers 12 residues.

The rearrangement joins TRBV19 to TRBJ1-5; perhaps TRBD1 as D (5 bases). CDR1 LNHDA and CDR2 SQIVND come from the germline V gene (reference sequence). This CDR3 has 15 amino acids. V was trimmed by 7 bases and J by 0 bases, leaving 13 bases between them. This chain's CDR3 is CASTADSPSNQPQHF. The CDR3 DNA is TGTGCCAGTACAGCCGACAGCCCTAGCAATCAGCCCCAGCATTTT.